This T cell receptor (beta chain) was captured in a study of shared clonotypes between healthy human individuals. Whole-study context: Per-donor plates numbered three CD4 naive, three CD4 memory, two CD8 naive and one CD8 memory.

The CDR3 contains 12 residues. The V gene's germline CDR1 is GTSNPN and CDR2 SVGIG (reference sequence). V lost 0 bases and J lost 7, with 7 bases in between. In the sorted-subset replicate PCRs, around 220 ng DNA, around 30,000 T cell genomes, was used. Only in-frame clones appear in the TCRdb table, and some are missing; sequencing was by immunoSEQ multiplex PCR. The table shows roughly 2.2 million clones, with 85% to 95% occurring only once. Worth noting for this clone: Its antigen is still unknown.

Findings and limits, study-wide: On the whole, naive subsets had larger estimated richness than memory subsets had. Approximately 4.6% of naive CD4 clonotypes were common to a few donors.

Specimen: naive CD4+ T cells from PBMCs. Subset denoted: CD45RA+ positively selected. This chain links TRBV30 with TRBJ2-1; no clear D gene. The receptor was isolated from a man in his late teens or twenties in good health. Some clones in this sample may be carry-over from other donors' samples. The CDR3 spells CAWSVAHNEQFF. CDR3 bases: TGTGCCTGGAGTGTAGCCCATAATGAGCAGTTCTTC.